Below are 20 T cell receptor beta chains sequenced from a single sample in a study of CD8 T cells in ankylosing spondylitis. Regarding the study as a whole: A TCR beta motif of several highly homologous variants seemed to mark ankylosing spondylitis blood.

Their antigen targets remain unknown. TCRdb re-derived calls from the 5' RACE reads in MiXCR, one entry per CDR3 protein. The profile shows 400,000 to 450,000 distinct CDR3 sequences, 15% to 20% of them singletons. Sequenced material: blood, either unsorted or a sorted T cell fraction (not recorded which). The receptors stem from a male donor with ankylosing spondylitis.

J is TRBJ1-5 and V is TRBV6-2 or TRBV6-3; no clear D. The CDR3 consists of 12 residues. The ends were cut back, 7 bases at V and 3 bases at J, with 7 bases in the middle. The V gene's germline CDR1 is MNHEY and CDR2 SVGEGT. The CDR3 loop is CASNRDNQPQHF. Here the CDR3 DNA reads TGTGCCAGCAATAGAGACAATCAGCCCCAGCATTTT.

This clonotype turned up a few times. The CDR3 nucleotides read TGCGCCAGCAGCTTGCCCTGGACAGAGAACACTGAAGCTTTCTTT. This sequence encodes CASSLPWTENTEAFF. V is TRBV5-1 and J is TRBJ1-1, with D tentatively TRBD1 (6 bases). The V gene's germline CDR1 is SGHRS and CDR2 YFSETQ. V lost 1 base, J lost 1 base, and 11 bases lay in between. This CDR3 has 15 residues.

Many counts were recorded for this clonotype. The V gene is TRBV29-1, the J gene TRBJ2-1, with 8 bases lining up with TRBD2. CDR1 is SQVTM and CDR2 is ANQGSEA in the germline V gene. This CDR3 is built from 17 residues. V dropped 4 bases and J dropped 6; count of bases not matched to a gene: 17. CDR3 coding DNA: TGCAGCGTTGCCCGTTCCCTAGCGGGCCCGAGGGGCAATGAGCAGTTCTTC. The encoded protein is CSVARSLAGPRGNEQFF.

There are a few counts of this clonotype. The junction differs from germline at one of its ends, possibly a read error. This chain uses TRBV12-3 or TRBV12-4 with TRBJ1-5, with 8 nucleotides matching TRBD1. The CDR3 spans 14 residues. The CDR3 DNA reads as TGTGCCAGCAGTTTGGGGGGGCAGGGGGCGAGAGTGTATTTT. This sequence encodes CASSLGGQGARVYF.

This clonotype has only a few counts. The chain links TRBV2 to TRBJ2-5, with D maybe TRBD2 (6 bases). Germline values: CDR1 SNHLY, CDR2 FYNNEI. The CDR3 runs 11 residues. With 9 bases removed from V and 5 bases from J, the gap between germline ends came to 10 bases. The CDR3 is CASWGVETQYF. CDR3 in DNA: TGTGCCAGTTGGGGGGTCGAGACCCAGTACTTC. Complete variable domain (other parts from reference TRBV2 and TRBJ2-5): EPEVTQTPSHQVTQMGQEVILRCVPISNHLYFYWYRQILGQKVEFLVSFYNNEISEKSEIFDDQFSVERPDGSNFTLKIRSTKLEDSAMYFCASWGVETQYFGPGTRLLVL.

A few counts support this clonotype. The chain recombines TRBV20-1 with TRBJ1-6; D is possibly TRBD1 (5 bases). The V gene lost 1 base and the J gene lost 12 bases, with 10 bases spanning the gap. Germline V gives CDR1 DFQATT, CDR2 SNEGSKA (reference sequence). This CDR3 region has 12 residues. CDR3 loop: CSARGTLGPLHF. The DNA for the CDR3 is TGCAGTGCTAGAGGGACACTAGGACCCCTCCACTTT.

The chain carries TRBV4-1 and TRBJ1-1; D may be TRBD1 (6 bases). CDR1 MGHRA and CDR2 YSYEKL come from the germline V gene. V lost 8 bases to trimming and J lost 7 bases, with 17 bases between them. This CDR3 has 13 amino acids. CDR3 protein: CASSGAGVLEAFF. CDR3 bases: TGCGCCAGCTCCGGGGCAGGGGTTCTTGAAGCTTTCTTT.

This clonotype was counted between two and nine times. V and J are TRBV12-3 or TRBV12-4 and TRBJ2-7; TRBD1 or TRBD2 may be the D gene (5 bases each). The CDR3 consists of 13 residues. V lost 6 bases and J lost 6, with 15 bases in between. The CDR3 DNA reads TGTGCCAGCAGACCTTCCTCAGGGACCGAGCAGTACTTC. Translated, it gives CASRPSSGTEQYF.

This chain links TRBV5-1 with TRBJ2-4; 9 bases fit TRBD1. The V gene end was trimmed by 4 bases and the J gene end by 7 bases; junction bases not matched to a gene: 12. Germline V gives CDR1 SGHRS, CDR2 YFSETQ. CDR3 length equals 16 residues. CDR3 region: CASSPITGGVRNIQYF. CDR3 DNA: TGCGCCAGCAGCCCCATTACAGGGGGCGTGAGGAACATTCAGTACTTC. Combining the CDR3 with reference TRBV5-1 and TRBJ2-4 gives the whole variable domain KAGVTQTPRYLIKTRGQQVTLSCSPISGHRSVSWYQQTPGQGLQFLFEYFSETQRNKGNFPGRFSGRQFSNSRSEMNVSTLELGDSALYLCASSPITGGVRNIQYFGAGTRLSVL.

This clonotype was recorded many times. This chain joins TRBV6-5 and TRBJ1-5; TRBD1 might be the D (5 bases). The CDR3 runs to 15 residues. Trimming took 0 bases from V and 7 from J, leaving 13 bases between them. CDR1 is MNHEY and CDR2 is SVGAGI in the germline V gene. DNA of the CDR3: TGTGCCAGCAGTTACTCGACCAGGGCTAAGCAGCCCCAGCATTTT. Translating gives CASSYSTRAKQPQHF.

The gene calls are TRBV4-1 and TRBJ1-6, with a weak D call TRBD1 (6 bases). Germline V gives CDR1 MGHRA, CDR2 YSYEKL. The CDR3 is 15 residues long. Trimming cost V 0 bases and J 10 bases, with 13 bases left between them. CDR3 residues: CASSQDWTAGSPLHF. The CDR3 DNA reads TGCGCCAGCAGCCAAGATTGGACAGCAGGGTCACCCCTCCACTTT.

The chain recombines TRBV7-9 with TRBJ2-3, with TRBD2 matching 11 bases. J gave up 8 bases and V 2 bases, and 3 bases lay outside the gene matches. This CDR3 comprises 14 residues. Germline assignment: CDR1 SEHNR and CDR2 FQNEAQ (reference sequence). The CDR3 is CASSLLAGGGTQYF. For the CDR3, the DNA is TGTGCCAGCAGCTTACTAGCGGGAGGTGGTACGCAGTATTTT.

The genes are TRBV7-2 and TRBJ1-6; D remains unclear. The germline gives CDR1 SGHTA, CDR2 FQGNSA. The CDR3 is made up of 12 amino acids. V gave up 2 bases and J gave up 14 bases, with 10 bases separating them. As DNA, the CDR3 is TGTACCAGCAGCTTATACGGTTCGGCCCTCCACTTT. Translated: CTSSLYGSALHF.

A few counts support this clonotype. V usage is TRBV6-1 and J usage is TRBJ2-1; 12 bases agree with TRBD2. CDR1 and CDR2 from the germline V gene are MNHNS and SASEGT. This CDR3 has 17 residues. V shed 6 bases, J shed 6 bases, and the junction held 12 bases outside the gene matches. The CDR3 nucleotides read TGTGCCAGCAGGCTTCCATCGACTAGCGGGAGCTTCAATGAGCAGTTCTTC. This translates into CASRLPSTSGSFNEQFF.

The chain couples TRBV20-1 to TRBJ1-2; 10 bases are a match to TRBD1. The CDR3 runs 15 residues. The V gene's germline CDR1 is DFQATT and CDR2 SNEGSKA (reference sequence). V lost 5 bases, J lost 8 bases, and 14 bases stayed unmatched. CDR3 nucleotides: TGCAGTGCTTCTCCCGGGACAGGGGTTCGGGCGGGCTACACCTTC. It specifies CSASPGTGVRAGYTF.

V gene TRBV29-1 combines with J gene TRBJ2-3; D remains ambiguous. CDR1 and CDR2 from the germline V gene are SQVTM and ANQGSEA. V lost 6 bases and J 5 bases, leaving 6 bases between the germline ends. The CDR3 has 10 residues. The CDR3 here is CSVGEDTQYF. The DNA of the CDR3 is TGCAGCGTCGGAGAAGATACGCAGTATTTT.

A few counts support this clonotype. This chain joins TRBV10-3 and TRBJ1-2, with 10 bases that match TRBD1. The CDR3 sequence is 14 residues long. The germline gives CDR1 ENHRY, CDR2 SYGVKD. V lost 6 bases, J lost 5 bases, and 6 bases stayed unmatched. The CDR3 nucleotides read TGTGCCATCAGCGGACAGGGGGATTTTTATGGCTACACCTTC. This sequence encodes CAISGQGDFYGYTF.

This clonotype turned up a few times. V usage is TRBV5-1 and J usage is TRBJ1-1, with a weak D call TRBD1 (6 bases). This CDR3 region has 14 residues. Germline-derived CDR1 and CDR2 are SGHRS and YFSETQ. The V end lost 4 bases, the J end lost 8 bases, and 18 bases lay between the germline ends. The CDR3 here is CASSIGGGEAEAFF. The CDR3 DNA follows: TGCGCCAGCAGCATTGGGGGCGGGGAGGCAGAAGCTTTCTTT.

The chain joins TRBV12-3 or TRBV12-4 to TRBJ2-4; tentatively, D is TRBD1 (6 bases). Trimming took off 7 bases at V and 3 bases at J, with 16 bases between the two ends. The CDR3 spans 15 residues. The CDR3 DNA reads TGTGCCAGCACACACAGGGAGAGTGACAAAAACATTCAGTACTTC. Translation gives CASTHRESDKNIQYF.

The V gene is TRBV2, the J gene TRBJ2-7; D is possibly TRBD1 or TRBD2 (5 bases each). Germline V lookup: CDR1 SNHLY, CDR2 FYNNEI. The CDR3 length is 14 residues. V lost 8 bases and J 0 bases, leaving 14 bases between the germline ends. CDR3 bases: TGTGCCAGCCGAGGGGAGTTTGGCTCCTACGAGCAGTACTTC. The encoded protein is CASRGEFGSYEQYF.